The sequence of this T cell receptor (beta chain) was determined in a study of T cell responses to AZD1222 COVID-19 vaccine. As regards this clone: Its target is not known.

The CDR3 contains 16 residues. After removal of 5 bases from V and 5 bases from J, the junction contained 12 bases not matched to a gene. CDR1 is SGHVS and CDR2 is FQNEAQ in the germline V gene. TCRdb keeps only in-frame clones here, not all; method: immunoSEQ multiplex PCR. The sample includes under 200,000 clones, about nine tenths of them seen just once. Study-wide points: The span of vaccine-associated CD4 TCRs extended across spike, with dominance at 160-218 and 743-854. Mostly white British, mostly female donors; authors suggested clonal diversity may be underestimated.

The sample in question was peripheral blood, obtained on day 0 of AZD1222 vaccination. This receptor was obtained from an adult in good health. V is TRBV7-8 and J is TRBJ1-1; TRBD1 agrees at 9 bases. CDR3 in amino acids: CASSPRDRELTTEAFF. CDR3 bases: TGTGCCAGCAGCCCCCGGGACAGGGAACTTACAACTGAAGCTTTCTTT.